The clone carrying this T cell receptor (beta chain) came up a few times. Its antigen is not known. The data belong to a study of T cell repertoires in cytomegalovirus infection. Whole-study results and caveats: Adding up the frequency of public TCR beta families identified people who carried CMV plus the relevant HLA.

From the reads, TCRdb called clonotypes with MiXCR, one entry per CDR3 protein. The sample consists of hundreds of thousands of distinct CDR3 sequences, about 39% of them appearing once. This clonotype was obtained from a human donor in good health (CMV status not recorded). Some clones in this sample may be carry-over from other donors' samples. Sequenced here: cultured PBMCs, sampled from culture after CMV antigen stimulation.

As DNA, the CDR3 is TGCGCCAGCAGCTGGCGACAGGAGAACACAGATACGCAGTATTTT. Amino acid sequence: CASSWRQENTDTQYF. This chain connects TRBV4-1 to TRBJ2-3; weak D call: TRBD1 (6 bases). The CDR3 spans 15 residues. The V end lost 5 bases, the J end lost 2 bases, and 14 bases lay between the germline ends. The germline gives CDR1 MGHRA, CDR2 YSYEKL.